What follows are 2 T cell receptor beta chains derived from one specimen sequenced in a study of cytomegalovirus exposure and HLA in healthy donors. The PCR was carried out with 60 Vbeta primers and 13 Jbeta primers. Sequenced by immunoSEQ multiplex PCR; TCRdb stores in-frame clones only, minus some. Seen here are roughly 200,000 clones, around 78% observed once, and the top ten hold 1.9%. Sequenced: PBMCs. These receptors were obtained from a man aged 25-45 years in good health and CMV-seronegative.

The rearrangement joins TRBV27 to TRBJ2-5; 8 bases are shared with TRBD2. The DNA end lines up better with TRBJ2-7; the J call may be wrong. The CDR3 is 16 amino acids. Germline V lookup: CDR1 MNHEY, CDR2 SMNVEV (reference sequence). CDR3 nucleotides: TGTGCCAGCAGTTGGGCCCGGCTAGCGGGCTCCTACGAGCAGTACTTC. It encodes CASSWARLAGSYEQYF.

This clone was seen only once. The chain joins TRBV5-1 to TRBJ2-4; TRBD2 matches at 11 bases. V shed 0 bases and J 5 bases; nucleotides not matched to a gene: 1. The CDR3 is made up of 15 amino acids. CDR1 and CDR2 from the germline V gene are SGHRS and YFSETQ. CDR3 coding DNA: TGCGCCAGCAGCTTGGCACTAGCGGGAGAAAACATTCAGTACTTC. Encoded protein: CASSLALAGENIQYF. Filled out from reference TRBV5-1 and TRBJ2-4, the complete variable domain reads KAGVTQTPRYLIKTRGQQVTLSCSPISGHRSVSWYQQTPGQGLQFLFEYFSETQRNKGNFPGRFSGRQFSNSRSEMNVSTLELGDSALYLCASSLALAGENIQYFGAGTRLSVL.